This TCR beta chain was captured in a study of regulatory T cells in long-lasting Graves disease. V dropped 1 base and J dropped 4; count of bases not matched to a gene: 8. This CDR3 contains 17 residues. Germline V gene data show CDR1 as LGHDT and CDR2 as YNNKEL (reference sequence). In regard to this clonotype: It is likely a read error, because the conserved phenylalanine at the end of the CDR3 is missing.

As to time point: persistent/refractory GD, antithyroid drugs over 5 years with positive TRAb. With RNA extracted from PBMCs as input, the TCR library was made. Researchers made TCR beta libraries by using iRepertoire HTBI primers and running Arm-PCR on CDR3 regions. TCRdb reanalysed the multiplex PCR reads using MiXCR and keeps one entry per CDR3 protein. The repertoire holds hundreds of thousands of distinct CDR3 sequences, with less than 25% as singletons. This TCR was sampled from a female donor with Graves disease. The gene calls are TRBV3-1 and TRBJ2-2; TRBD2 matches 8 bases. Sequencing used peripheral blood mononuclear cells (PBMCs), obtained when the disease was refractory, from a patient treated with antithyroid drugs. The CDR3 loop is CASSQAGGRYGTGELFS. The CDR3 DNA follows: TGTGCCAGCAGCCAAGCGGGAGGGAGGTATGGCACCGGGGAGCTGTTTTCT.